The 15 T cell receptor beta chains given below trace back to one sample, sequenced in a study of spatial heterogeneity in lung cancer. Study-level results: Within tumors, counts of expanded alpha and beta TCRs tracked tumor mutation counts.

These receptors have no identified antigens. Time point defined: sample taken at primary tumor resection. Each CDR3 protein gets one entry after TCRdb re-called the 5' RACE reads with MiXCR. The table has under 8,000 distinct CDR3 sequences, 12% seen once. Sequenced material: lung tumor tissue, taken at surgery. The source of these receptors is a male donor with early-stage non-small cell lung cancer.

In its sample, this clonotype ranks as medium-sized. The gene calls are TRBV6-4 and TRBJ1-1; D is undetermined. Germline-derived CDR1 and CDR2 are MRHNA and SNTAGT. The V end was cut by 8 bases, the J end by 5 bases, with 15 bases between. The CDR3 has 13 residues. The CDR3 protein is CASGSDIGTEAFF. The CDR3 coding sequence is TGTGCCAGCGGATCAGATATCGGGACTGAAGCTTTCTTT.

This clonotype counts as medium-sized. J is TRBJ1-5 and V is TRBV6-1; no clear D gene. V lost 3 bases, J lost 0 bases, and 12 bases lay in between. The CDR3 totals 16 residues. From germline, CDR1 is MNHNS and CDR2 SASEGT. CDR3 in amino acids: CASSEPRDYSNQPQHF. DNA of the CDR3: TGTGCCAGCAGTGAGCCCCGAGACTATAGCAATCAGCCCCAGCATTTT.

This clonotype was detected many times. J is TRBJ2-7 and V is TRBV27; 13 bases are a match to TRBD2. The germline V gene encodes CDR1 MNHEY and CDR2 SMNVEV (reference sequence). After removal of 6 bases from V and 3 bases from J, the junction contained 2 bases not matched to a gene. The CDR3 length is 14 residues. CDR3 DNA: TGTGCCAGCAGCCGGACTAGCGGGAGCTACGAGCAGTACTTC. This sequence encodes CASSRTSGSYEQYF.

This clonotype was observed many times. The rearrangement joins TRBV28 to TRBJ2-3, with TRBD2 identical over 9 bases. V shed 5 bases, J shed 3 bases, and the junction held 3 bases outside the gene matches. CDR3 length: 14 residues. Germline V lookup: CDR1 MDHEN, CDR2 SYDVKM. CDR3 sequence reads: CASSAGGRTDTQYF. The CDR3, as DNA: TGTGCCAGCAGTGCGGGAGGGAGGACAGATACGCAGTATTTT.

This clonotype appeared many times. The chain couples TRBV10-3 to TRBJ2-7; D is ambiguous. Germline V gene sequence: CDR1 ENHRY, CDR2 SYGVKD. The V gene lost 0 bases and the J gene lost 5 bases, with 8 bases spanning the gap. This CDR3 is built from 13 residues. Here the CDR3 DNA reads TGTGCCATCAGTGAGTCACAGCCCAACGAGCAGTACTTC. It yields the protein CAISESQPNEQYF.

By frequency in the sample, this clonotype is medium-sized. V gene TRBV6-1 combines with J gene TRBJ2-1, with 8 bases matching TRBD1. V gave up 4 bases and J gave up 3 bases; unmatched junction bases: 5. Germline assignment: CDR1 MNHNS and CDR2 SASEGT. This CDR3 is 15 amino acids long. Here the CDR3 reads CASSGPGQVYNEQFF. Written as DNA, the CDR3 is TGTGCCAGCAGTGGGCCGGGACAGGTCTACAATGAGCAGTTCTTC.

This clonotype ranks as medium-sized (0.01 to 0.1%). The V gene is TRBV20-1, the J gene TRBJ2-5; 10 nucleotides agree with TRBD2. The CDR3 loop spans 14 amino acids. Germline CDR1 and CDR2: DFQATT and SNEGSKA (reference sequence). V dropped 5 bases and J dropped 4; count of bases not matched to a gene: 7. CDR3 in DNA: TGCAGTGCTCCAATGGGACTAGCGAGAGAGACCCAGTACTTC. As protein: CSAPMGLARETQYF.

This clonotype was counted at least ten times. The chain carries TRBV28 and TRBJ2-7; D unclear. The CDR3 runs 13 residues. V lost 2 bases and J 1 base, leaving 6 bases between the germline ends. Germline V gene sequence: CDR1 MDHEN, CDR2 SYDVKM. The CDR3 DNA reads as TGTGCCAGCAGTTTAAGCCCTTCCTACGAGCAGTACTTC. Translation: CASSLSPSYEQYF.

By sample fraction, this clonotype is medium-sized. The rearrangement joins TRBV29-1 to TRBJ1-5; 9 nucleotides line up with TRBD1. The CDR3 is 11 amino acids. Losses at the gene ends were 6 bases for V and 11 bases for J; bases not matched to a gene: 5. Germline CDR1 SQVTM, CDR2 ANQGSEA. CDR3 protein: CSVLQGAAQHF. In DNA form, the CDR3 reads TGCAGCGTCCTACAGGGGGCTGCCCAGCATTTT.

As DNA, the CDR3 is TGTGCCATCAGCCCCTCCGGGACAGGGTGGAGGAACACTGAAGCTTTCTTT. Translation: CAISPSGTGWRNTEAFF. The chain uses TRBV10-3 and TRBJ1-1; TRBD1 aligns across 9 bases. The CDR3 consists of 17 residues. V dropped 6 bases and J dropped 1; count of bases not matched to a gene: 12. Germline CDR1 and CDR2: ENHRY and SYGVKD.

By sample fraction, this clonotype is medium-sized. The CDR3, as DNA: TGCAGTGCTAGAGACTCTCCAGCAGGACACGAGACCCAGTACTTC. Its translation: CSARDSPAGHETQYF. The gene calls are TRBV20-1 and TRBJ2-5, with D tentatively TRBD1 (5 bases). V gave up 0 bases and J gave up 5 bases, with 16 bases separating them. From germline, CDR1 is DFQATT and CDR2 SNEGSKA (reference sequence). This CDR3 is 15 amino acids long.

This chain joins TRBV2 and TRBJ1-5; D not resolved. This CDR3 is 13 amino acids long. Germline CDR1 is SNHLY and CDR2 is FYNNEI. V was cut by 7 bases and J by 3 bases, with 10 bases left in between. This CDR3 reads CASTGPHNQPQHF. In nucleotides, the CDR3 is TGTGCCAGCACGGGCCCTCACAATCAGCCCCAGCATTTT.

The sample holds many counts of this clonotype. The chain has TRBV18 and TRBJ2-1; a possible D gene is TRBD1 (5 bases). Germline V gene sequence: CDR1 KGHSH, CDR2 LQKENI. The CDR3 totals 14 residues. V was cut by 6 bases and J by 3 bases, with 12 bases left in between. The CDR3 sequence: CASSPEDNYNEQFF. DNA for the CDR3: TGTGCCAGCTCGCCCGAGGACAACTACAATGAGCAGTTCTTC.

V is TRBV12-3 or TRBV12-4 and J is TRBJ2-7, with 13 bases lining up with TRBD2. The CDR3 loop spans 13 amino acids. The trim removed 7 bases at V and 6 bases at J, leaving 3 bases unmatched. CDR3: CASTRTSGGEQYF. The CDR3 DNA reads as TGTGCCAGCACCCGGACTAGCGGGGGCGAGCAGTACTTC.

This clonotype was recorded a few times. The V call is TRBV20-1, the J call TRBJ1-4; D perhaps matches TRBD1 (5 bases). CDR1 and CDR2 from the germline V gene are DFQATT and SNEGSKA (reference sequence). The V end lost 3 bases, the J end lost 5 bases, and 10 bases lay between the germline ends. This CDR3 has 13 residues. The CDR3 DNA follows: TGCAGTGCTAGGCAGGGTGAAAATGAAAAACTGTTTTTT. This gives the protein CSARQGENEKLFF.